A selection of T cell receptor beta chains follows, all from one sample in a study of T cell repertoires in cytomegalovirus infection. TCRdb passed the reads through MiXCR, listing each CDR3 protein once. The sample has roughly 45,000 distinct CDR3 sequences; about a fifth are singletons. No antigen has been assigned to these receptors. This specimen consisted of CD8+ T cells from cultured PBMCs, obtained from culture after CMV antigen stimulation. The receptors stem from a human donor in good health (CMV status not recorded). Some clones in this sample may be carry-over from other donors' samples. The CDR3 runs from the conserved cysteine through the conserved F or W. The D gene is left open where the match is weak. Clone size, where shown, is once, few, many, or a class for clones that have expanded.

v_call	j_call	clone_size	cdr3_length	d_call	cdr3_aa	cdr3_nt
TRBV7-6	TRBJ2-3	.	12	.	CASSLSGDTQYF	TGTGCCAGCAGCTTATCAGGGGACACGCAGTATTTT
TRBV10-3	TRBJ2-1	.	16	.	CAISPGAGSSYNEQFF	TGTGCCATCAGTCCGGGGGCGGGCAGCTCCTACAATGAGCAGTTCTTC
TRBV7-8	TRBJ1-1	.	14	.	CASSLGGGGAEAFF	TGTGCCAGCAGCTTGGGGGGAGGGGGGGCTGAAGCTTTCTTT
TRBV7-9	TRBJ1-1	few	15	.	CASSLGSGMNTEAFF	TGTGCCAGCAGCTTAGGGTCAGGGATGAACACTGAAGCTTTCTTT
TRBV7-6	TRBJ2-1	few	13	.	CASSLVARNEQFF	TGTGCCAGCAGCTTAGTGGCCAGAAATGAGCAGTTCTTC
TRBV6-2/TRBV6-3	TRBJ2-2	.	15	.	CASSSDRPRTGELFF	TGTGCCAGCAGTTCTGACCGACCTAGGACCGGGGAGCTGTTTTTT
TRBV7-3	TRBJ2-6	many	21	.	CASSFPIRDPYPPSGANVLTF	TGTGCCAGCAGCTTTCCCATCCGGGACCCTTACCCTCCCTCTGGGGCCAACGTCCTGACTTTC
TRBV7-2	TRBJ2-7	.	15	TRBD1	CASSLTGSVPHEQYF	TGTGCCAGCAGTTTGACAGGGTCCGTTCCCCACGAGCAGTACTTC
TRBV6-5	TRBJ1-6	.	11	.	CASGENSPLHF	TGTGCCAGCGGGGAGAATTCACCCCTCCACTTT
TRBV9	TRBJ1-5	.	15	.	CASSVGGSYNQPQHF	TGTGCCAGCAGCGTAGGAGGCTCCTACAATCAGCCCCAGCATTTT
TRBV7-6	TRBJ2-6	.	16	.	CASSARTASGANVLTF	TGTGCCAGCAGCGCCCGGACAGCCTCTGGGGCCAACGTCCTGACTTTC
TRBV7-9	TRBJ1-2	few	17	TRBD1	CASSPSRDRGLFGGYTF	TGTGCCAGCAGCCCGAGCCGGGACAGGGGGCTGTTTGGGGGCTACACCTTC
TRBV6-2/TRBV6-3	TRBJ1-1	.	14	.	CASSYTGKGPEAFF	TGTGCCAGCAGTTATACGGGAAAGGGCCCTGAAGCTTTCTTT
TRBV2	TRBJ2-1	few	13	.	CASSPQGFNEQFF	TGTGCCAGCAGTCCCCAGGGCTTCAATGAGCAGTTCTTC
TRBV7-8	TRBJ1-3	.	17	.	CASSLAAAGRTGNTIYF	TGTGCCAGCAGCTTAGCAGCGGCAGGGAGGACGGGAAACACCATATATTTT
TRBV11-2	TRBJ2-1	few	15	TRBD2	CASSVEGTSYNEQFF	TGTGCCAGCAGCGTCGAGGGGACTAGCTACAATGAGCAGTTCTTC
TRBV3-1	TRBJ1-2	.	17	.	CASSQGGSARPTYGYTF	TGTGCCAGCAGCCAAGGGGGCTCGGCCAGGCCTACGTATGGCTACACCTTC
TRBV7-2	TRBJ2-5	few	15	TRBD2	CASSTAVGAGETQYF	TGTGCCAGCAGCACCGCGGTGGGAGCGGGGGAGACCCAGTACTTC
TRBV12-3/TRBV12-4	TRBJ2-1	.	14	.	CASIPDWGYNEQFF	TGTGCCAGCATCCCGGACTGGGGATACAATGAGCAGTTCTTC
TRBV7-8	TRBJ2-3	few	15	.	CASSLRPYLGDTQYF	TGTGCCAGCAGCCTTAGGCCTTATCTAGGAGATACGCAGTATTTT
TRBV7-2	TRBJ2-5	.	15	.	CASSLGVGWQETQYF	TGTGCCAGCAGCTTAGGGGTCGGGTGGCAAGAGACCCAGTACTTC
TRBV6-2/TRBV6-3	TRBJ2-7	.	14	.	CASSYSGTFWEQYF	TGTGCCAGCAGTTACTCGGGAACCTTCTGGGAGCAGTACTTC